This TCR beta chain is drawn from a study of OX40 agonist ivuxolimab in advanced cancers. In the study overall: At 0.01 to 10 mg/kg, ivuxolimab was administered intravenously to patients every 2 weeks.

Germline V CDR1 and CDR2: SGDLS, YYNGEE. The CDR3 spans 15 residues. V lost 4 bases to trimming and J lost 10 bases, with 23 bases between them. Generated by immunoSEQ multiplex PCR, the TCRdb table keeps only in-frame clones and is missing some. The data show 30,000 to 40,000 clones, with over 75% seen just once and roughly a quarter held by the top ten. This specimen consisted of CD4+ or CD8+ T cells sorted from blood, obtained in a trial of the OX40 agonist ivuxolimab. The sequence derives from an adult with an advanced solid tumor such as melanoma, head and neck, liver or kidney cancer. The chain carries TRBV9 and TRBJ1-2; D perhaps matches TRBD1 (5 bases). CDR3 residues: CASSPQGQGLGIYTF. The CDR3 DNA reads as TGTGCCAGCAGCCCCCAGGGCCAGGGCCTAGGAATCTACACCTTC.